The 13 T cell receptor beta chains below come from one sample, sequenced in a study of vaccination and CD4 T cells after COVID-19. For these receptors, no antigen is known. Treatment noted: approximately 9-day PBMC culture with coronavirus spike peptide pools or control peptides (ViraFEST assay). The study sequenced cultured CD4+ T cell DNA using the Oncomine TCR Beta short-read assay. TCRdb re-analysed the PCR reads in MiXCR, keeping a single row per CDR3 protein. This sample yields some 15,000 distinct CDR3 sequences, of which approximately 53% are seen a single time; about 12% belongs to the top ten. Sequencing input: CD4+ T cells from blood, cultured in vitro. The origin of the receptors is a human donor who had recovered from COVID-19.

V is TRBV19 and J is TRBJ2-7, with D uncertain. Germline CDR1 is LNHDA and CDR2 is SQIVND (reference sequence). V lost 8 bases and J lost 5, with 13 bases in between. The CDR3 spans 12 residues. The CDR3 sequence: CASAQFGDEQYF. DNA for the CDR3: TGTGCCAGTGCCCAGTTCGGCGACGAGCAGTACTTC.

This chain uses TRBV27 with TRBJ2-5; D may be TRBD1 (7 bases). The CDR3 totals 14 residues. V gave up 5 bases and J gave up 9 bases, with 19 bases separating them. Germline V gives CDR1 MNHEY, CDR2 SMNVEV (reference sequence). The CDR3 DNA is TGTGCCAGCAGTCCGCAGGGGGGATACGTTTCCCAGTACTTC. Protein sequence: CASSPQGGYVSQYF.

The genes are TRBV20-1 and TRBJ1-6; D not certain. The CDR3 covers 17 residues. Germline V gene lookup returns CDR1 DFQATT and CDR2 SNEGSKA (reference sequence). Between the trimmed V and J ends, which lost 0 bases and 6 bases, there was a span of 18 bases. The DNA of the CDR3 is TGCAGTGCTAGAGATGGCTCAGCCGTCAGCCTTAATTCACCCCTCCACTTT. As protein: CSARDGSAVSLNSPLHF.

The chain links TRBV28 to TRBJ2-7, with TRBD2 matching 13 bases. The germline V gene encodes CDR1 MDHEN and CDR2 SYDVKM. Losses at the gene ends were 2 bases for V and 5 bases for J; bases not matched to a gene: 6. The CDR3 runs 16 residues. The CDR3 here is CASSLTGTSGTNEQYF. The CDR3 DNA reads TGTGCCAGCAGTTTAACTGGGACTAGCGGGACTAACGAGCAGTACTTC.

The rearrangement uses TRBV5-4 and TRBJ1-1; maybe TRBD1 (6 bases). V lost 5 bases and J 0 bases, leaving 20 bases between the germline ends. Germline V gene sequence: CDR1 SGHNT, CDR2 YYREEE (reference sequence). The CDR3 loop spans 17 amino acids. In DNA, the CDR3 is TGTGCCAGCAGGAAGAGTGGGGCAGGGGTTTTGAACACTGAAGCTTTCTTT. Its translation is CASRKSGAGVLNTEAFF. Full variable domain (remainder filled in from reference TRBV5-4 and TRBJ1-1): ETGVTQSPTHLIKTRGQQVTLRCSSQSGHNTVSWYQQALGQGPQFIFQYYREEENGRGNFPPRFSGLQFPNYSSELNVNALELDDSALYLCASRKSGAGVLNTEAFFGQGTRLTVV.

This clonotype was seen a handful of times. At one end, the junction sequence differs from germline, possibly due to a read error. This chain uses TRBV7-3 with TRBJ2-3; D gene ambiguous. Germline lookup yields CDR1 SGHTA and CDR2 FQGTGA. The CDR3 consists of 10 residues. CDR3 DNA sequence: TGCCCCATCCCAGGAAATACGCAGTATTTT. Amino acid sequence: CPIPGNTQYF.

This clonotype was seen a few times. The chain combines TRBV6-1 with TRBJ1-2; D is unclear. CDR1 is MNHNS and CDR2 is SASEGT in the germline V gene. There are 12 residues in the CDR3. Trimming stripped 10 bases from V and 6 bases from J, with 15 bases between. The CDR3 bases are TGTGCCACCCAATCAACCAGTGATGGCTACACCTTC. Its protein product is CATQSTSDGYTF.

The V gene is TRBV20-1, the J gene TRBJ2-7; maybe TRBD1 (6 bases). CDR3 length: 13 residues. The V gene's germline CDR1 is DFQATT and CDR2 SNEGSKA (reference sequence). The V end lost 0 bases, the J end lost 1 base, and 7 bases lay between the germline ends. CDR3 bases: TGCAGTGCTAGAGATGGGACATCCTACGAGCAGTACTTC. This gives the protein CSARDGTSYEQYF.

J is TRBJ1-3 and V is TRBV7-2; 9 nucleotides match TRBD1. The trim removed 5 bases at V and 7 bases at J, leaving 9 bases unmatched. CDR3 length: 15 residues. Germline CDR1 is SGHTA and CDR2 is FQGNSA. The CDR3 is CASSGHWTGVNTIYF. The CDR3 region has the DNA TGTGCCAGCAGCGGACACTGGACAGGGGTTAACACCATATATTTT.

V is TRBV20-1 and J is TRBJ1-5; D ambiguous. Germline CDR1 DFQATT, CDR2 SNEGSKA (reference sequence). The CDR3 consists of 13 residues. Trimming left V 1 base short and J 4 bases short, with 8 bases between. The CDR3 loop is CSARGGTNQPQHF. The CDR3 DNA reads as TGCAGTGCTAGAGGAGGAACTAATCAGCCCCAGCATTTT.

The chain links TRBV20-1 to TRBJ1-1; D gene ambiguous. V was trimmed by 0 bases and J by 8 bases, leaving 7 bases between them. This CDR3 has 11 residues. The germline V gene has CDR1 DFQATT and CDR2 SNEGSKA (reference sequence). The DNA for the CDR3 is TGCAGTGCTAGAGAAGCGGGCGAAGCTTTCTTT. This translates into CSAREAGEAFF.

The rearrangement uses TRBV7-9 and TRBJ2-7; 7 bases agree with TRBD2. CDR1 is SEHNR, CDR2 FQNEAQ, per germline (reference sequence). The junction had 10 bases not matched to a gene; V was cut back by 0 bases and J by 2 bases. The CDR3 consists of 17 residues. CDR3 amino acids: CASSLALTGEGTYEQYF. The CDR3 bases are TGTGCCAGCAGCTTAGCCCTAACCGGGGAGGGAACCTACGAGCAGTACTTC.

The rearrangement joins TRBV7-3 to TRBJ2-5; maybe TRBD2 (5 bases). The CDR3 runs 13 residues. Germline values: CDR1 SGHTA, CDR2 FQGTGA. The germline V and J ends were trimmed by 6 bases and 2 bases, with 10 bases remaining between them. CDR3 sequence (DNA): TGTGCCAGCAGTGCCGGGAATCAAGAGACCCAGTACTTC. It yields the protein CASSAGNQETQYF. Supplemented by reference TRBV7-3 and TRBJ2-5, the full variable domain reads GAGVSQTPSNKVTEKGKYVELRCDPISGHTALYWYRQSLGQGPEFLIYFQGTGAADDSGLPNDRFFAVRPEGSVSTLKIQRTERGDSAVYLCASSAGNQETQYFGPGTRLLVL.